A selection of T cell receptor beta chains follows, all from one sample in a study of metastatic and nonmetastatic thyroid tumors. TCRdb reassembled clones from the PCR reads with MiXCR. In the table there are about 40,000 clones, roughly 11% of which are singletons. The sample consisted of blood. The receptor set was obtained from a female donor with papillary thyroid cancer or a benign thyroid nodule (not recorded which). Some clones in this sample may be carry-over from other donors' samples. The CDR3 runs from the conserved cysteine through the conserved F or W. D genes are given only for firm matches. Where a row states a size, it is once, few, many or the class of an expanded clone; other rows omit it.

>NA|TRBV6-2/TRBV6-3|TRBD2|TRBJ2-2
CASSYLRLAGNTGELFF
TGTGCCAGCAGTTACCTCCGACTAGCGGGGAACACCGGGGAGCTGTTTTTT
>many|TRBV20-1|TRBD2|TRBJ2-5
CSASPGGGHQETQYF
TGCAGTGCTAGTCCGGGGGGGGGCCACCAAGAGACCCAGTACTTC
>many|TRBV30|NA|TRBJ2-5
CAWSRTAQETQYF
TGTGCCTGGAGCCGGACAGCCCAAGAGACCCAGTACTTC
>many|TRBV14|TRBD2|TRBJ2-2
CASAPGTTRTGELFF
TGTGCCAGCGCGCCTGGGACTACGAGGACCGGGGAGCTGTTTTTT
>few|TRBV27|NA|TRBJ2-7
CASRPRSSYEQYF
TGTGCCAGCCGACCTCGGAGCTCCTATGAGCAGTACTTC
>many|TRBV5-1|NA|TRBJ1-2
CASSYDDSPNYGYTF
TGCGCCAGCAGCTACGACGACAGCCCAAACTATGGCTACACCTTC
>many|TRBV6-1|TRBD2|TRBJ2-7
CASREGTSGFYEQYF
TGTGCCAGCAGGGAGGGGACTAGCGGATTCTACGAGCAGTACTTC
>many|TRBV10-3|TRBD2|TRBJ2-3
CAISRTAGGSTDTQYF
TGTGCCATCAGTAGGACGGCGGGAGGGAGCACAGATACGCAGTATTTT
>NA|TRBV5-1|NA|TRBJ2-1
CASSLIGQGFPNEQFF
TGCGCCAGCAGCTTGATAGGGCAGGGTTTTCCCAATGAGCAGTTCTTC
>NA|TRBV5-1|NA|TRBJ2-1
CASSLAPTGKVGEQFF
TGCGCCAGCAGCTTGGCCCCGACAGGTAAAGTCGGTGAGCAGTTCTTC
>many|TRBV2|TRBD1|TRBJ1-1
CASSGGTGYGAFF
TGTGCCAGCAGTGGAGGGACAGGGTACGGAGCTTTCTTT
>many|TRBV5-4|NA|TRBJ1-1
CASSFYTGTKNTEAFF
TGTGCCAGCAGCTTTTATACCGGGACGAAGAACACTGAAGCTTTCTTT
>many|TRBV20-1|NA|TRBJ2-5
CSARDVDRASLETQYF
TGCAGTGCTAGAGATGTTGATCGTGCTAGCCTCGAGACCCAGTACTTC
>many|TRBV5-4|TRBD1|TRBJ1-2
CASSPDRFNYGYTF
TGTGCCAGCAGCCCGGACAGGTTTAACTATGGCTACACCTTC
>NA|TRBV20-1|NA|TRBJ2-5
CSARFRGIRETQYF
TGCAGTGCTAGATTTAGGGGGATCAGAGAGACCCAGTACTTC
>many|TRBV19|TRBD2|TRBJ2-2
CASSTLLRLADTGELFF
TGTGCCAGTAGTACACTACTCCGACTAGCGGACACCGGGGAGCTGTTTTTT
>many|TRBV4-3|NA|TRBJ2-1
CASSQAANSYNEQFF
TGCGCCAGCAGCCAAGCGGCAAACTCCTACAATGAGCAGTTCTTC
>many|TRBV5-8|NA|TRBJ1-3
CASSLQGSGNTIYF
TGTGCCAGCAGCTTGCAGGGCTCTGGAAACACCATATATTTT
>many|TRBV18|NA|TRBJ2-2
CASSPVKVSGNTGELFF
TGTGCCAGCTCACCGGTCAAGGTTAGCGGCAACACCGGGGAGCTGTTTTTT
>many|TRBV2|NA|TRBJ1-6
CASKDRSPLHF
TGTGCCAGCAAAGATCGATCACCCCTCCACTTT
>many|TRBV14|NA|TRBJ1-1
CASSQGIMTGLNTEAFF
TGTGCCAGCAGCCAAGGGATCATGACAGGTCTGAACACTGAAGCTTTCTTT
>many|TRBV12-3/TRBV12-4|TRBD1|TRBJ2-5
CASSRQDRGEETQYF
TGTGCCAGCAGCAGACAGGACAGGGGAGAAGAGACCCAGTACTTC
>many|TRBV11-2|NA|TRBJ1-1
CASSPRIDAEAFF
TGTGCCAGCAGCCCTCGGATCGACGCTGAAGCTTTCTTT
>many|TRBV27|TRBD1|TRBJ2-1
CASSPRQGGQGEQFF
TGTGCCAGCAGTCCGAGACAGGGGGGGCAAGGTGAGCAGTTCTTC
>many|TRBV11-2|TRBD2|TRBJ2-3
CASSSRTSGFNF
TGTGCCAGCAGCTCTCGGACTAGCGGGTTTAACTTT
>many|TRBV2|TRBD1|TRBJ1-1
CASSEAPYRYQQGAEAFF
TGTGCCAGCAGTGAAGCCCCTTACCGCTACCAACAGGGGGCTGAAGCTTTCTTT
>many|TRBV9|NA|TRBJ1-2
CASSVAGKSYGYTF
TGTGCCAGCAGCGTAGCCGGGAAATCCTATGGCTACACCTTC
>many|TRBV7-6|TRBD1|TRBJ2-3
CASSGRDRGPDTQYF
TGTGCCAGCAGCGGCCGGGACAGGGGCCCAGATACGCAGTATTTT
>many|TRBV7-2|NA|TRBJ1-3
CASSSRDPGNTIYF
TGTGCCAGCAGCTCGCGGGACCCTGGAAACACCATATATTTT